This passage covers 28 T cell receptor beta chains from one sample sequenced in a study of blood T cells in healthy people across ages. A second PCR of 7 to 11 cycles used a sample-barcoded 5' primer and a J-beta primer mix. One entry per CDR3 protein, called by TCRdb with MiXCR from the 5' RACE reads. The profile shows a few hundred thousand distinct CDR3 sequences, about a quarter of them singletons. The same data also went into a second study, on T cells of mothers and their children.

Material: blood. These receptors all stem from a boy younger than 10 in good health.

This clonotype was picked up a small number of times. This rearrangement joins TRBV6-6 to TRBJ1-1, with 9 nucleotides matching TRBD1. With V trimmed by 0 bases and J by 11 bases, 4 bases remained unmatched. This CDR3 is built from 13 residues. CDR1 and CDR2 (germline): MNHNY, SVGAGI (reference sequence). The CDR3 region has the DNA TGTGCCAGCAGTTACTCGGGACAGGGTGCGGCTTTCTTT. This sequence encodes CASSYSGQGAAFF.

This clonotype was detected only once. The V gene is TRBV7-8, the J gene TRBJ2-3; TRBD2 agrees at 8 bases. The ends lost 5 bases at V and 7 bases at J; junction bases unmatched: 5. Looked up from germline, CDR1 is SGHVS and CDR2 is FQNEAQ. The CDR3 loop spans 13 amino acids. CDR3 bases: TGTGCCAGCAGCGGCGGGGGGCGGAATACGCAGTATTTT. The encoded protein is CASSGGGRNTQYF.

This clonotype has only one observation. CDR3 residues: CASSESVLTEKLFF. The CDR3 nucleotides read TGTGCCAGCAGTGAGTCGGTCTTGACTGAAAAACTGTTTTTT. The chain carries TRBV2 and TRBJ1-4, with D uncertain. CDR1 is SNHLY and CDR2 is FYNNEI in the germline V gene. The CDR3 has 14 amino acids. V was clipped by 3 bases and J by 7 bases, with 12 bases between them.

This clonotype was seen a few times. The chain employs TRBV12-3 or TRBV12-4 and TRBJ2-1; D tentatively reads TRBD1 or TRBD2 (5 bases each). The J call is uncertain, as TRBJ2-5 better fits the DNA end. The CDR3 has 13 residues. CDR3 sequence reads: CASRSGDGKTQYF. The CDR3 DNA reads TGTGCCAGCAGATCCGGGGACGGGAAGACCCAGTACTTC.

In nucleotides, the CDR3 is TGCAGCGTCCCTATCCTTGGGGCCAACGTCCTGACTTTC. The encoded protein is CSVPILGANVLTF. V usage is TRBV29-1 and J usage is TRBJ2-6; D remains unclear. Germline CDR1 SQVTM, CDR2 ANQGSEA. The ends were cut back, 6 bases at V and 3 bases at J, with 9 bases in the middle. The CDR3 is 13 amino acids.

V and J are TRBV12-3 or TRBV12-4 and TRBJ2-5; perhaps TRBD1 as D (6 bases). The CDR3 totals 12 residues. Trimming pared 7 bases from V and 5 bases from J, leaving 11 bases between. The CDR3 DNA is TGTGCCAGCAAGGGGGTGGACGAGACCCAGTACTTC. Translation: CASKGVDETQYF.

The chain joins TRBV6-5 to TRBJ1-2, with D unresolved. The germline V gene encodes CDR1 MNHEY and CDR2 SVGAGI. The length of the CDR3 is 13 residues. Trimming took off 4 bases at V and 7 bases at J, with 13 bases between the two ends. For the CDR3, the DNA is TGTGCCAGCAGTTTTGAGGGATTGGGTGGCTACACCTTC. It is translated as CASSFEGLGGYTF.

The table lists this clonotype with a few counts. The CDR3 reads CAISATTSGANVLTF. Written as DNA, the CDR3 is TGTGCCATCAGTGCGACGACCTCTGGGGCCAACGTCCTGACTTTC. The rearrangement uses TRBV10-3 and TRBJ2-6; D remains ambiguous. V dropped 4 bases and J dropped 0 bases, with 7 bases sitting between them. This CDR3 comprises 15 residues. Per germline, CDR1 ENHRY and CDR2 SYGVKD.

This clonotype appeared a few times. The CDR3 bases are TGTGCCATCAAAGAGTCATACTCCTATAATTCACCCCTCCACTTT. Its protein is CAIKESYSYNSPLHF. This chain joins TRBV10-3 and TRBJ1-6; D is unclear. The CDR3 is made up of 15 amino acids. V lost 7 bases, J lost 0 bases, and 10 bases lay in between. The germline V gene has CDR1 ENHRY and CDR2 SYGVKD.

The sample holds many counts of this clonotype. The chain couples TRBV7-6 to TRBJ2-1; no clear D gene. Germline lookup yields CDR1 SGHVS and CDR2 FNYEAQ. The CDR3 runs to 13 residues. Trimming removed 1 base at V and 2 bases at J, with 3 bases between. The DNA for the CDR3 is TGTGCCAGCAGCTTAGAGCCCTACAATGAGCAGTTCTTC. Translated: CASSLEPYNEQFF.

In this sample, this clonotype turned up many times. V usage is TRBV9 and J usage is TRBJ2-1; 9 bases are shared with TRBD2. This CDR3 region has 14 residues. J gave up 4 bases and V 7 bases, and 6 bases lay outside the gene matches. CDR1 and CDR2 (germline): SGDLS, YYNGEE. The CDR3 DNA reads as TGTGCCAGCGCCGCTAGCGGGGCATACAATGAGCAGTTCTTC. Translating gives CASAASGAYNEQFF.

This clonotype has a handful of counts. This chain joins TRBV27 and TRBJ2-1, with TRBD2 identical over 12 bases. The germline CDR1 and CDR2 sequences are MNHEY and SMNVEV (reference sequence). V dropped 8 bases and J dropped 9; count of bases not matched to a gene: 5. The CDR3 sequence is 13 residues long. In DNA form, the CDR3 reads TGTGCCAGCGGCGGGACTAGCGGGCTTGAGCAGTTCTTC. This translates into CASGGTSGLEQFF.

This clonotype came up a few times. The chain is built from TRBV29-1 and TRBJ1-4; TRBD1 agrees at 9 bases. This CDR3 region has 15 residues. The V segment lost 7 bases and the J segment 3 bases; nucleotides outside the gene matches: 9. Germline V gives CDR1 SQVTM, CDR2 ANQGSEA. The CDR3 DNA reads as TGCAGCGCTTCCGGGACAGGGACGGCTAATGAAAAACTGTTTTTT. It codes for CSASGTGTANEKLFF.

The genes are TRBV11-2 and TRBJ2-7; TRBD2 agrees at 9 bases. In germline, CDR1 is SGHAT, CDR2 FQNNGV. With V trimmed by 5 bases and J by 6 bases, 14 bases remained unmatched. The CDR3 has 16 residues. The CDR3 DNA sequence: TGTGCCAGCAGCCGAGCGGGGGGTCTTTTGTTAGGCGAGCAGTACTTC. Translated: CASSRAGGLLLGEQYF.

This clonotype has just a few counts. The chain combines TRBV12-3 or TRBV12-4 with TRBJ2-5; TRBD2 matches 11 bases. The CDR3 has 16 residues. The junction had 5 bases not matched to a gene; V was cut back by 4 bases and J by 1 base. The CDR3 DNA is TGTGCCAGCAGTTGGGCCGGGACTAGCGGCCAAGAGACCCAGTACTTC. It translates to CASSWAGTSGQETQYF.

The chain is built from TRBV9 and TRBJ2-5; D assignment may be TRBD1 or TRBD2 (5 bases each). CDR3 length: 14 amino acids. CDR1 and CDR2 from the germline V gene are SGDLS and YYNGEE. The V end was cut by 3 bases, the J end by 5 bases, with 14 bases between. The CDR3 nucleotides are TGTGCCAGCAGCGGGTGGGACCCCGGGGAGACCCAGTACTTC. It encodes CASSGWDPGETQYF.

DNA of the CDR3: TGTGCCAGCAGCTTAGGTCGCTCCACGTTGCAGTATTTT. It specifies CASSLGRSTLQYF. The rearrangement links TRBV7-2 to TRBJ2-3; D gene ambiguous. Germline V lookup: CDR1 SGHTA, CDR2 FQGNSA. The V and J ends lost 1 base and 11 bases respectively, with 13 bases between them. The CDR3 totals 13 residues.

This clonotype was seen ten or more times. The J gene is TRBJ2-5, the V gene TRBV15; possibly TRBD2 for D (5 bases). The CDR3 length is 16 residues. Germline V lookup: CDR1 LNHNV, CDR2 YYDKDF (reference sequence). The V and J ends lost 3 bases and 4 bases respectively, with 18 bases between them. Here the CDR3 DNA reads TGTGCCACCAGCAGGGGAGAGGACTCATCTCGAGAGACCCAGTACTTC. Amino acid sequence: CATSRGEDSSRETQYF.

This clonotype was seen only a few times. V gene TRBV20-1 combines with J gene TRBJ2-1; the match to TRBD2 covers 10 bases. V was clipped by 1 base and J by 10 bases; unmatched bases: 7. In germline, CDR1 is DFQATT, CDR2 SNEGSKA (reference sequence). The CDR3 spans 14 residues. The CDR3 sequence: CSARGPGLAREQFF. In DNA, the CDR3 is TGCAGTGCTAGAGGGCCGGGACTAGCGAGGGAGCAGTTCTTC.

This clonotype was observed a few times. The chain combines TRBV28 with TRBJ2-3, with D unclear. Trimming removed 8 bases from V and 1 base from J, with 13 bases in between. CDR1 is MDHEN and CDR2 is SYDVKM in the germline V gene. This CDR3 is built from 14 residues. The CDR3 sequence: CASSILLGTDTQYF. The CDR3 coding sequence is TGTGCCAGCTCCATCCTTTTGGGCACAGATACGCAGTATTTT.

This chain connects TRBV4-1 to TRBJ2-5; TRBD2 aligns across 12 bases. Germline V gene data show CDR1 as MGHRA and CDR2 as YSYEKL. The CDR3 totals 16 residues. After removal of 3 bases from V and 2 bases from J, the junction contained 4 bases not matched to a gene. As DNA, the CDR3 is TGCGCCAGCAGCCACGGACTAGCGGGGACACAAGAGACCCAGTACTTC. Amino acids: CASSHGLAGTQETQYF.

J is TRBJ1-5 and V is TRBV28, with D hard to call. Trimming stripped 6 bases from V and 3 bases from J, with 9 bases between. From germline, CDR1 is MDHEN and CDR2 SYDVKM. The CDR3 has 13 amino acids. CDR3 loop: CASSTRLNQPQHF. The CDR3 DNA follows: TGTGCCAGCAGCACCAGGCTCAATCAGCCCCAGCATTTT.

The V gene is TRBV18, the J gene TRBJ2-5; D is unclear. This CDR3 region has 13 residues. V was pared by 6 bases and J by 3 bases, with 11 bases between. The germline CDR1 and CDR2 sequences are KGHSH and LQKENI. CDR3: CASSLPLEETQYF. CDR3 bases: TGTGCCAGCTCTCTTCCGCTGGAAGAGACCCAGTACTTC.

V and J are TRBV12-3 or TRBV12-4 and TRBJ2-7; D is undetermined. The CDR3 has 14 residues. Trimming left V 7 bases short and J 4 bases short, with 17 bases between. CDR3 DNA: TGTGCCAGCACCTCAGTAGAGGCTTCTTACGAGCAGTACTTC. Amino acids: CASTSVEASYEQYF.

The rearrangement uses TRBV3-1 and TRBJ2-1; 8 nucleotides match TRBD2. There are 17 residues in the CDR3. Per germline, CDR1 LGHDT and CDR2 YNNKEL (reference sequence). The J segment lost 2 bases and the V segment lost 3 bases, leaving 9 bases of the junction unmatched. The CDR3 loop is CASSQSSGYYTYNEQFF. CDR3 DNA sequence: TGTGCCAGCAGCCAGTCTAGCGGGTACTATACCTACAATGAGCAGTTCTTC.

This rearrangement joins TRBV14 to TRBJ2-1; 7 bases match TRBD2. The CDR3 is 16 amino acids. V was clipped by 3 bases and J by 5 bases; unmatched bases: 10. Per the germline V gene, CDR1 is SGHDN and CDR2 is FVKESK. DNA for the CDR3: TGTGCCAGCAGCCATGGAGCGGGGCGGGCGGACAATGAGCAGTTCTTC. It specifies CASSHGAGRADNEQFF.

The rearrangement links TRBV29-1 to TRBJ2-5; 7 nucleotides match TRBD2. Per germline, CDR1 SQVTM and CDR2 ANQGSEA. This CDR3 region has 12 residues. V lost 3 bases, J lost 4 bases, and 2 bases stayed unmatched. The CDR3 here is CSVEGGTETQYF. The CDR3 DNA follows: TGCAGCGTTGAGGGAGGGACAGAGACCCAGTACTTC. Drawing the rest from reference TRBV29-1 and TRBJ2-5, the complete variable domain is SAVISQKPSRDICQRGTSLTIQCQVDSQVTMMFWYRQQPGQSLTLIATANQGSEATYESGFVIDKFPISRPNLTFSTLTVSNMSPEDSSIYLCSVEGGTETQYFGPGTRLLVL.

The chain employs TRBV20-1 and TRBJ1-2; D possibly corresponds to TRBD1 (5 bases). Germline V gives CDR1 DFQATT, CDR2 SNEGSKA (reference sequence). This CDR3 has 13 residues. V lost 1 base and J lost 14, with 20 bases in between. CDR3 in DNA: TGCAGTGCTAGAGCCTATCCGGGACGGCAGTCTACCTTC. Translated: CSARAYPGRQSTF.